A selection of T cell receptor beta chains follows, all from one sample in a study of cytomegalovirus exposure and HLA in healthy donors. The protocol was immunoSEQ multiplex PCR, while the TCRdb copy is restricted to in-frame clones and leaves out a portion. The sample shows about 110,000 clones, approximately 86% of them seen only once. The sample comprised PBMCs. These receptors originate from a man in his forties in good health and CMV-seronegative. Both conserved end residues are part of each CDR3. Some rows mark clone size as missing; the rest say once, few, many or name a class of expanded clone.

abundance: few
v_gene: TRBV6-5
j_gene: TRBJ2-3
len: 14
CDR3aa: CASSGLAGTDTQYF

abundance: -
v_gene: TRBV28
j_gene: TRBJ1-1
len: 15
CDR3aa: CASSFLPGQGAKAFF

abundance: -
v_gene: TRBV19
j_gene: TRBJ2-7
len: 13
CDR3aa: CATKDRGSYEQYF

abundance: -
v_gene: TRBV10-2
j_gene: TRBJ1-2
len: 11
CDR3aa: CASTGGYGYTF

abundance: -
v_gene: TRBV5-6
j_gene: TRBJ2-7
len: 13
CDR3aa: CASSSWWEYEQYF

abundance: -
v_gene: TRBV11-1
j_gene: TRBJ1-1
len: 14
CDR3aa: CASSSLGGTTEAFF

abundance: -
v_gene: TRBV6-1
j_gene: TRBJ1-5
len: 14
CDR3aa: CASRWTGGGTAQHF

abundance: -
v_gene: TRBV28
j_gene: TRBJ1-2
len: 14
CDR3aa: CASSSPDITEGYTF

abundance: -
v_gene: TRBV5-8
j_gene: TRBJ1-5
len: 13
CDR3aa: CASSSDRVQPQHF

abundance: -
v_gene: TRBV7-2
j_gene: TRBJ1-2
len: 15
CDR3aa: CASSLDPGTDYGYTF

abundance: -
v_gene: TRBV13
j_gene: TRBJ2-1
len: 14
CDR3aa: CASRAAGLAGEQFF

abundance: -
v_gene: TRBV6-6
j_gene: TRBJ1-2
len: 13
CDR3aa: CASRITAAYGYTF

abundance: -
v_gene: TRBV2
j_gene: TRBJ1-4
len: 14
CDR3aa: CASSDGRTNEKLFF

abundance: -
v_gene: TRBV7-8
j_gene: TRBJ2-7
len: 15
CDR3aa: CASSLGTGSSYEQYF

abundance: -
v_gene: TRBV6-5
j_gene: TRBJ1-1
len: 14
CDR3aa: CASRNRAKNTEAFF

abundance: -
v_gene: TRBV7-2
j_gene: TRBJ2-5
len: 14
CDR3aa: CASRSWGLGETQYF

abundance: -
v_gene: TRBV30
j_gene: TRBJ2-3
len: 20
CDR3aa: CAWSVRSGGSLPHSTDTQYF

abundance: -
v_gene: TRBV27
j_gene: TRBJ1-5
len: 13
CDR3aa: CASSPRGNQPQHF

abundance: -
v_gene: TRBV6-6
j_gene: TRBJ1-4
len: 11
CDR3aa: CASSYQKGLFF